Listed below are T cell receptor beta chains from one sample, sequenced in a study of blood T cell repertoires in COVID-19. The repertoire was sequenced with immunoSEQ multiplex PCR; TCRdb's copy has only in-frame clones and lacks some. Altogether about 61,000 clones are present, about 90% being singletons, with the ten largest covering around 6.6%. Specimen: peripheral blood. These receptor sequences come from a man in his 60s with acute or convalescent COVID-19. The CDR3 runs from the conserved cysteine through the conserved F or W. A D gene is named only where the DNA matches it firmly. Size tells how often a clone was seen (once, few, many) or the class of an expanded clone, and some rows leave it out.

clone_size j_call v_call d_call cdr3_nt cdr3_aa
NA TRBJ1-5 TRBV6-5 TRBD1 TGTGCCAGCAGAGGGACAGGGGAAAGCAATCAGCCCCAGCATTTT CASRGTGESNQPQHF
NA TRBJ1-1 TRBV5-4 TRBD1 TGTGCCAGCAGCTTGGGTCCAGGGGGACCGAACACTGAAGCTTTCTTT CASSLGPGGPNTEAFF
NA TRBJ1-4 TRBV10-3 TRBD1 TGTGCCATTCGTGAGGGGGCGACAGGGGAAAAACTGTTTTTT CAIREGATGEKLFF
NA TRBJ2-1 TRBV27 NA TGTGCCAGCAGTCCCGTGCAGGGGTCGCACAATGAGCAGTTCTTC CASSPVQGSHNEQFF
NA TRBJ1-3 TRBV3-1/TRBV3-2 TRBD1 TGTGCCAGCGCTGAAGGGACAGTTGGAAACACCATATATTTT CASAEGTVGNTIYF
once TRBJ2-1 TRBV7-9 NA TGTGCCAGCAGCTTATCACGGGGGGACAACAATGAGCAGTTCTTC CASSLSRGDNNEQFF
NA TRBJ1-5 TRBV4-3 TRBD1 TGCGCCAGCAGCCGGGACAGGGGATATCAGCCCCAGCATTTT CASSRDRGYQPQHF
few TRBJ1-5 TRBV3-1/TRBV3-2 NA TGTGCCAGCAGCCCCTTTTTACGGGGATATCGTCAGCCCCAGCATTTT CASSPFLRGYRQPQHF
NA TRBJ2-1 TRBV27 TRBD1 TGTGCCAGCAGTCCGCCGGACAGGGCCTACAATGAGCAGTTCTTC CASSPPDRAYNEQFF
NA TRBJ2-7 TRBV25-1 TRBD1 TGTGCCAGCAGTGAAGACAGGGGCCACTACGAGCAGTACTTC CASSEDRGHYEQYF
NA TRBJ2-1 TRBV28 TRBD1 TGTGCCAGCAGCTCTGGACAGGGGGTTGAGCAGTTCTTC CASSSGQGVEQFF
NA TRBJ1-4 TRBV5-1 NA TGCGCCAGCAGCTCCGCAGGGACTATGAATGAAAAACTGTTTTTT CASSSAGTMNEKLFF
NA TRBJ2-3 TRBV24-1 NA TGTGCCACCAGTGATAGGACAGGCACAGATACGCAGTATTTT CATSDRTGTDTQYF
NA TRBJ1-6 TRBV19 NA TGTGCCAGTAGTATAGCAGTTAATTCACCCCTCCACTTT CASSIAVNSPLHF